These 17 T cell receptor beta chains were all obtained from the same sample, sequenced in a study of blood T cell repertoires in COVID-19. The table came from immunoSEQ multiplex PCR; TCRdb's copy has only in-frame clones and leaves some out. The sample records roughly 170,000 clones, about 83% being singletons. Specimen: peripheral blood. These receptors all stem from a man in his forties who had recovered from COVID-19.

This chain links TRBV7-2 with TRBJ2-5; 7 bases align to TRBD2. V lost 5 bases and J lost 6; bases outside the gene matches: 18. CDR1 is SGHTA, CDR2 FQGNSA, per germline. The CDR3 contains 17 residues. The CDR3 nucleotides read TGTGCCAGCAGCCCCAGGGTAGCCGGGGGGTCGATGAAGACCCAGTACTTC. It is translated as CASSPRVAGGSMKTQYF. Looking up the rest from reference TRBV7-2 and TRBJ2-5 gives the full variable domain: GAGVSQSPSNKVTEKGKDVELRCDPISGHTALYWYRQSLGQGLEFLIYFQGNSAPDKSGLPSDRFSAERTGGSVSTLTIQRTQQEDSAVYLCASSPRVAGGSMKTQYFGPGTRLLVL.

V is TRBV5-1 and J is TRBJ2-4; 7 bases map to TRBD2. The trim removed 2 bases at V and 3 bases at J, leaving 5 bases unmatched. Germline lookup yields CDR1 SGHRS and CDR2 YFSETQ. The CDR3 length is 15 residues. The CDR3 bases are TGCGCCAGCAGCTTCGGGGGGATAGGCAAAAACATTCAGTACTTC. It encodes CASSFGGIGKNIQYF.

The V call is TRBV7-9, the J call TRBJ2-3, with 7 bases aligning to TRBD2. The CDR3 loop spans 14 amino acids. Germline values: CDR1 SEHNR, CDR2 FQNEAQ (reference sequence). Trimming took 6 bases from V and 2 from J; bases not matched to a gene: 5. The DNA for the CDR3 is TGTGCCAGCAGTCGCCGGGAGGTCACAGATACGCAGTATTTT. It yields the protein CASSRREVTDTQYF.

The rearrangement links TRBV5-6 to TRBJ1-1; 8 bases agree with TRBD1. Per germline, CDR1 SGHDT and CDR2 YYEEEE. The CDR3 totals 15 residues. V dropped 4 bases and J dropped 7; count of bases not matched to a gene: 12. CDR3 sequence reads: CASSNSGTGVREAFF. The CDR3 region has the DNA TGTGCCAGCAGCAATTCAGGGACAGGCGTACGTGAAGCTTTCTTT. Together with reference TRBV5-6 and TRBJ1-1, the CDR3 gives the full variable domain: DAGVTQSPTHLIKTRGQQVTLRCSPKSGHDTVSWYQQALGQGPQFIFQYYEEEERQRGNFPDRFSGHQFPNYSSELNVNALLLGDSALYLCASSNSGTGVREAFFGQGTRLTVV.

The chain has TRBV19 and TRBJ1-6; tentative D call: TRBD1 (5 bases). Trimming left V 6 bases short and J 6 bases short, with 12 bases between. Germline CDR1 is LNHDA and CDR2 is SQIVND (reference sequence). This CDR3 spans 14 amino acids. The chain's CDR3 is CASRAQASNSPLHF. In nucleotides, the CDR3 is TGTGCCAGTAGGGCACAGGCATCTAATTCACCCCTCCACTTT.

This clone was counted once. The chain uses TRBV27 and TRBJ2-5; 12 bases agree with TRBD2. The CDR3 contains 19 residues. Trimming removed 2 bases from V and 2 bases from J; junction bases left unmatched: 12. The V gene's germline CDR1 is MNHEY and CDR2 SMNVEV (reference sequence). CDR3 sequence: CASSLTFRLAGGEQETQYF. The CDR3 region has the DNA TGTGCCAGCAGTTTAACGTTTAGGCTAGCGGGAGGGGAACAAGAGACCCAGTACTTC.

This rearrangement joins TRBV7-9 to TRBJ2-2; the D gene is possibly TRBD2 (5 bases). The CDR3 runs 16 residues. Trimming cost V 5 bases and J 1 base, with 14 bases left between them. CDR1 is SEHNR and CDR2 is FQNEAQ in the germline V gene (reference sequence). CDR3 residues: CASSQSGAQNTGELFF. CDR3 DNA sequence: TGTGCCAGCAGCCAAAGCGGCGCGCAGAACACCGGGGAGCTGTTTTTT.

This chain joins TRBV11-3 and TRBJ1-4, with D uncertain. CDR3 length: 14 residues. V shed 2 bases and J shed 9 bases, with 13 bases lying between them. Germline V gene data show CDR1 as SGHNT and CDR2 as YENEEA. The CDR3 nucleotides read TGTGCCAGCAGCTTACGGAGGGATCACCAAAAACTGTTTTTT. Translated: CASSLRRDHQKLFF.

The CDR3 protein is CASSLSTFQETQYF. CDR3 sequence (DNA): TGTGCCAGCAGCTTGAGCACCTTCCAAGAGACCCAGTACTTC. The V call is TRBV5-6, the J call TRBJ2-5; unclear D gene. Germline CDR1 and CDR2: SGHDT and YYEEEE. The ends were cut back, 1 base at V and 1 base at J, with 8 bases in the middle. CDR3 length: 14 amino acids.

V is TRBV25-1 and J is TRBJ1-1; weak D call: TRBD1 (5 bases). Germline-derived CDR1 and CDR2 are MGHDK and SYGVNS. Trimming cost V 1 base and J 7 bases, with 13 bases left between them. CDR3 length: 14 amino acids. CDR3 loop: CASSESLRVGEAFF. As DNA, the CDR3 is TGTGCCAGCAGTGAATCTCTCAGGGTCGGTGAAGCTTTCTTT.

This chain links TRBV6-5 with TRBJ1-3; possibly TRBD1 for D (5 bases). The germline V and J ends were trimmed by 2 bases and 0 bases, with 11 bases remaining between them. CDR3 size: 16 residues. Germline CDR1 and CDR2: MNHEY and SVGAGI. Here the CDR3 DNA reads TGTGCCAGCAGTTACAGGGGAGGGAGCTCTGGAAACACCATATATTTT. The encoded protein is CASSYRGGSSGNTIYF.

The CDR3 protein is CASSLGGGDTEAFF. The CDR3, as DNA: TGTGCCAGCAGCTTGGGCGGGGGGGACACTGAAGCTTTCTTT. The chain employs TRBV5-4 and TRBJ1-1, with a tentative D call TRBD1 (5 bases). This CDR3 comprises 14 residues. Germline V gives CDR1 SGHNT, CDR2 YYREEE (reference sequence). V was cut by 0 bases and J by 3 bases, with 9 bases left in between. The full variable domain, with the rest looked up from reference TRBV5-4 and TRBJ1-1, is ETGVTQSPTHLIKTRGQQVTLRCSSQSGHNTVSWYQQALGQGPQFIFQYYREEENGRGNFPPRFSGLQFPNYSSELNVNALELDDSALYLCASSLGGGDTEAFFGQGTRLTVV.

This CDR3 reads CASSQDVGSIRQPQHF. In nucleotides, the CDR3 is TGTGCCAGCAGCCAAGATGTAGGGAGTATTCGCCAGCCCCAGCATTTT. V and J are TRBV4-2 and TRBJ1-5; D is uncertain. CDR1 is LGHNA and CDR2 is YNFKEQ in the germline V gene. The CDR3 is made up of 16 amino acids. V was pared by 0 bases and J by 7 bases, with 16 bases between.

CDR3 residues: CASSVSVLYF. CDR3 coding DNA: TGTGCCAGCAGTGTTTCCGTTCTATATTTT. The genes are TRBV2 and TRBJ1-3; D gene uncertain. Germline loops: CDR1 SNHLY, CDR2 FYNNEI. Trimming stripped 4 bases from V and 14 bases from J, with 9 bases between. This CDR3 spans 10 amino acids.

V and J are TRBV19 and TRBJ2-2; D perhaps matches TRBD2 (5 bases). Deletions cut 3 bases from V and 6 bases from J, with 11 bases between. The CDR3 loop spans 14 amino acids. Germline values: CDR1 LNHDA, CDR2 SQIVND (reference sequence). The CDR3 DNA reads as TGTGCCAGTAGTATTCGGGAATCCCCCGGGGAGCTGTTTTTT. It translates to CASSIRESPGELFF.

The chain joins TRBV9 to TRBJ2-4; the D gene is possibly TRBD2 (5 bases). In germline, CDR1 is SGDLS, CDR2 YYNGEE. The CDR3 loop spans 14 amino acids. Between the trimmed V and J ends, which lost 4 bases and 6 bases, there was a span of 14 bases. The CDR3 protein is CASSPGLAGNIQYF. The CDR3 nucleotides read TGTGCCAGCAGCCCCGGACTGGCGGGAAACATTCAGTACTTC.

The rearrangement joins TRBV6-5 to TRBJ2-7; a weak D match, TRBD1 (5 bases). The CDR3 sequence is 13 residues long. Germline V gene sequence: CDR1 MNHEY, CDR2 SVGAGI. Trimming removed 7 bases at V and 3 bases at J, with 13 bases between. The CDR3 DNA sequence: TGTGCCAGCATAAGGACATTTAGCTACGAGCAGTACTTC. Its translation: CASIRTFSYEQYF.